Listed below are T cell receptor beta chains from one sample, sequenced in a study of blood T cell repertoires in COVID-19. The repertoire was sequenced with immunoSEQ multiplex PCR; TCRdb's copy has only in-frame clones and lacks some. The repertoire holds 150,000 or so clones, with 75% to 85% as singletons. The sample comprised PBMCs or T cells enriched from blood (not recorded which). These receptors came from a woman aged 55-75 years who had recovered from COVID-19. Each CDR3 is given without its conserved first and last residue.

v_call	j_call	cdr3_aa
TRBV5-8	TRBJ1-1	ASSFNRGGYTEAF
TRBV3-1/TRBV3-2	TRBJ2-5	ASSKLAGGGPETQY
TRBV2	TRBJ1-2	ASSLSGLEGYT
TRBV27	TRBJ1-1	ASHKLPQDRGKVAF
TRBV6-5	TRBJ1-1	ASSWTDKGVLAF
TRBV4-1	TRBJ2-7	ASSQGWTGISYEQY
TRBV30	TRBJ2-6	ACHRGLSGANVLT
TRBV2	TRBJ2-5	ASYRGETQY
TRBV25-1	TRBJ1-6	ARRGGHLRSSYNSPLH
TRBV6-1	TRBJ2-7	ASSEVSREQY
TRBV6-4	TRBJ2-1	ASSEGTGAYNEQF
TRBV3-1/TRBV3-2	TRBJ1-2	ASSPRARDREGYT
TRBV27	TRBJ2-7	ASSSTATFWGPGQGLPTLYEQY
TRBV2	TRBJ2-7	ASRRLGGTGSSYEQY
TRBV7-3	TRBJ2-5	ASSLSRDGETQY
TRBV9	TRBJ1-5	ASSVDISNQPQH
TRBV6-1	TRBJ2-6	ASSEYGYRLQGAGGANVLT
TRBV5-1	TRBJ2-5	ASSLDSQETQY
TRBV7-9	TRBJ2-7	ASSSKGTGGPDEQY
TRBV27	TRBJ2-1	ASSWLAGGIRNEQF
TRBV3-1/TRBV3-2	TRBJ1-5	ASSSEFSNQPQH
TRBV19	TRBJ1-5	ASSKTGVNQPQH
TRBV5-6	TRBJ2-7	ASSYDSPGALAYEQY
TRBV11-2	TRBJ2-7	ASSIRTGEDEQY
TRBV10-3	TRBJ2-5	AIGTTSGVMRETQY
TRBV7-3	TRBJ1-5	ASSALGSGNQPQH
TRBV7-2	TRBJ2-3	ASSLAPGPKY
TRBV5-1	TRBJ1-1	ASSLVGMNTEAF
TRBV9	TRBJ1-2	ASSVSHSYGYT
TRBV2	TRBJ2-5	ASSEAQQGASETQY
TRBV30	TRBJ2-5	ALDPRQGPPKETQY
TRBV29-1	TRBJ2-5	SVYPTGQETQY
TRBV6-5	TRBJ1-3	ASSPGSIGNTIY
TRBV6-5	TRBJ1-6	ASRDRGNSPLH
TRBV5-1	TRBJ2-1	ASSFGQGASQF
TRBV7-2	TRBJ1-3	ASSLVTGQGYGNTIY